This T cell receptor (beta chain) was captured by sequencing in a study of T cells in Graves' hyperthyroidism and ophthalmopathy (dated by TCRdb to between 2018 and 2021). Some background on the complete study: Peripheral blood samples were taken at the time of initial diagnosis, prior to any treatment. TCR V-J signatures able to tell the groups apart were searched for in a discovery cohort of 95 or so patients, of whom around 42 had Graves' ophthalmopathy and roughly 57 had stable Graves' hyperthyroidism. An independent validation cohort of about 19 hyperthyroidism patients and roughly 16 patients who later progressed to ophthalmopathy tested prospective prediction of ophthalmopathy. The 100 or so discovery patients were randomly split 7:3 into training and test sets. Thyroid tissue and blood T-cell repertoires from about 6 Graves' hyperthyroidism patients were also compared in the study. After sampling, hyperthyroidism patients received methimazole starting at 30 mg daily, and ophthalmopathy patients received high-dose intravenous methylprednisolone. TCR Vbeta CDR3 sequencing of fewer than 150 peripheral blood samples (more than 40 ophthalmopathy, 75 hyperthyroidism and roughly 17 progressor patients) is reported in the paper. Overall results and qualifications from the work: No statistical method was used to fix the sample size in advance, and group allocation was not hidden from the investigators. Most expanded thyroid clonotypes (frequency above 0.001) were also detected in blood, a finding suggesting that blood repertoires may reflect thyroid immune responses. During validation, the model predicted progression to ophthalmopathy a median of approximately 7 months ahead of onset, with around 71% sensitivity and around 72% specificity. Ophthalmopathy was separated from stable hyperthyroidism by a 13 V-J signature model, with about 88% sensitivity and roughly 81% specificity obtained in cross-validation and 80%/75% obtained in testing.

Ophthalmopathy patients had moderately to severely active disease, Clinical Activity Score of at least 3, NOSPECS grade of at least 4, and duration under 3 months. The study excluded patients with uncontrolled infections, other autoimmune diseases, pregnancy or lactation. Diagnoses were based on clinical symptoms, serum thyroxine and TRAb, thyroid ultrasound and orbital computed tomography. PBMCs were isolated from approximately 10 ml of fresh peripheral blood by Ficoll-Paque density gradient centrifugation. Total RNA was extracted using Trizol reagent, and RNA quality was assessed on an Agilent 2100 Bioanalyzer. Amplification of TCR beta CDR3 regions was carried out from RNA transcripts. A first-round RT-PCR of the TCR CDR3 used the HTBI primer set with the Qiagen OneStep RT-PCR kit. A second multiplex PCR round built the libraries, followed by size selection and purification. Paired-end sequencing of the libraries was performed with 100 bp reads on an Illumina HiSeq2000. On the authors' methods: SOAPnuke was used to process the raw data, with reads discarded if the reads contained adapters or uncalled bases, had a mean Phred below 15, or lacked an exact constant-primer or identifier match. COPE v1.2.5 was used to merge high-quality paired reads, and clonotypes were defined as unique nucleotide sequences. MiTCR v1.1 was used to align clonotypes to the IMGT TRBV, TRBD and TRBJ reference segments. Only V-J combinations with frequency above 0.0001, covering approximately 99% of repertoires, were analysed. A TCS score was defined as the ratio of F50 (clonal expansion) to E x V (chaos), with BLOSUM62-based TCRdist applied between CDR3 peptides within each V-J. Welch's t-statistics and random forest reduced some 510 V-J features to 10 to 15, which were used in a naive Bayes classifier (R e1071). The public reads were reprocessed in TCRdb via fastp at Q25 and MiXCR, keeping in-frame beta chains. Rows merge per CDR3 protein into single entries with the most common DNA and genes. Here the V and J calls rest on TCRdb's processing, not on the authors' analysis. In this sample the table shows 360,000 or so distinct CDR3 sequences, roughly 15% of which occur a single time. The ten most abundant clones make up approximately 19% of the sample.

CDR1 and CDR2 are read off the germline V gene as SGHTA and FQGTGA. Trimming removed 5 bases from V and 3 bases from J, leaving 18 bases between the germline ends. The CDR3 covers 16 residues, taking in both the cysteine and the phenylalanine. CDR3 DNA only is kept here, 48 bases in frame from base 1. In regard to this clonotype: There is no known antigen for this receptor. No base-level quality is on record; no much larger clone is a single base apart.

The sequence is built from TRBV7-3 and TRBJ2-3; the D gene is possibly TRBD1 or TRBD2, with 6 bases matching each. Input material: blood. The sequence was obtained from a woman aged 60-70 years with Graves' ophthalmopathy. DNA sequence: TGTGCCAGCAGCCTCGGGAGCCGGGGGCGGACAGATACGCAGTATTTT. Protein translation: CASSLGSRGRTDTQYF. With all but the CDR3 taken from the reference TRBV7-3 and TRBJ2-3 genes, the full variable domain is: GAGVSQTPSNKVTEKGKYVELRCDPISGHTALYWYRQSLGQGPEFLIYFQGTGAADDSGLPNDRFFAVRPEGSVSTLKIQRTERGDSAVYLCASSLGSRGRTDTQYFGPGTRLTVL.